This TCR beta chain was captured in a study of T-cell reconstitution after alpha-beta-depleted transplantation in children. Findings and limits, study-wide: In some patients, recipient T cells and intrathymic progenitors surviving conditioning explained high day-60 diversity. About two months after transplant, alpha-beta T cells reportedly came from several hundred expanded graft clones. Newly produced T cells mostly provided counts and TCRbeta diversity after one year, as hyperexpanded clones declined.

TCRbeta library construction was performed incorporating unique molecular identifiers. MiXCR, applied by TCRdb to the PCR reads, yields one record per CDR3 protein. The table includes hundreds of thousands of distinct CDR3 sequences, about 25% detected once. Turning to this clonotype: Its cognate antigen is unknown.

The TCR sequence derives from a girl aged 2 to 9 with Fanconi anemia, due to receive a stem cell transplant. The sequenced sample was PBMCs, obtained before TCRalphabeta/CD19-depleted stem cell transplant.

CDR3 region: CSAKSLQRGNYNEQFF. The CDR3 DNA sequence: TGCAGTGCTAAATCCCTCCAGCGGGGGAACTACAATGAGCAGTTCTTC. This chain uses TRBV20-1 with TRBJ2-1; 8 nucleotides match TRBD2. Germline V gene lookup returns CDR1 DFQATT and CDR2 SNEGSKA (reference sequence). V lost 4 bases and J lost 3; bases outside the gene matches: 11. The CDR3 length is 16 residues.